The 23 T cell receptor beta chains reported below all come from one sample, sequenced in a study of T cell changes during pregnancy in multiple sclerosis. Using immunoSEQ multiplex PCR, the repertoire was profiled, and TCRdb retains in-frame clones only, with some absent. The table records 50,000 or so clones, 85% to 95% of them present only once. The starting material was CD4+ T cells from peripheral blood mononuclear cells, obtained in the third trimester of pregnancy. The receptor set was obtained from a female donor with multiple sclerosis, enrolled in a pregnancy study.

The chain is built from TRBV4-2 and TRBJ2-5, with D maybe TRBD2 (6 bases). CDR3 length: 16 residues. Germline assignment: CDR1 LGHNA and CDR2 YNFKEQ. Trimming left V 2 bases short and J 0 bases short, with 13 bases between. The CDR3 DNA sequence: TGTGCCAGCAGCCAATCCGCGGGACTGCACCAAGAGACCCAGTACTTC. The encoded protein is CASSQSAGLHQETQYF.

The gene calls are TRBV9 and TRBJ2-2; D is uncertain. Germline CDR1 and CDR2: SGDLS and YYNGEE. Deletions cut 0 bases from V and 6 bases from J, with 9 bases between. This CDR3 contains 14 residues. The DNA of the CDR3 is TGTGCCAGCAGCGTAGTGACTGATCCCGGGGAGCTGTTTTTT. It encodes CASSVVTDPGELFF.

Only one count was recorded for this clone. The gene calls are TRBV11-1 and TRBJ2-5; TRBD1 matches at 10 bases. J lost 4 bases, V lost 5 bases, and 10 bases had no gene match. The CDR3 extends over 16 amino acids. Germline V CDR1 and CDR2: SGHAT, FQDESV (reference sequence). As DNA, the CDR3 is TGTGCCAGCAGCCAGGGACAGGGGCTTGTGGGAGAGACCCAGTACTTC. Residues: CASSQGQGLVGETQYF.

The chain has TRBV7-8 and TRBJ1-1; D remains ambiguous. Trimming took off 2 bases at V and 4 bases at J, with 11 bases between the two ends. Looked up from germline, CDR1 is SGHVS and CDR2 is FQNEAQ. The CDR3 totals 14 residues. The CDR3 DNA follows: TGTGCCAGCAGCTTAATGGGCCGTGGCACTGAAGCTTTCTTT. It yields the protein CASSLMGRGTEAFF.

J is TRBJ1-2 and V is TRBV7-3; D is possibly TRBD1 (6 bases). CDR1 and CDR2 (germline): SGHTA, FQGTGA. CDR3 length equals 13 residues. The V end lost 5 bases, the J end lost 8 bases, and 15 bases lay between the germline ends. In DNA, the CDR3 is TGTGCCAGCAGCAACTACAGGGAAAGCGGCTACACCTTC. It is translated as CASSNYRESGYTF.

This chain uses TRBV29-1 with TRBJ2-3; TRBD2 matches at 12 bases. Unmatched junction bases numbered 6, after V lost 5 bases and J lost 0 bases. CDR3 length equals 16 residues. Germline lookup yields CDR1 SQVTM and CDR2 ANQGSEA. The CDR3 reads CSVTYGLAGSTDTQYF. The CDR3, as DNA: TGCAGCGTTACCTATGGACTAGCGGGGAGCACAGATACGCAGTATTTT.

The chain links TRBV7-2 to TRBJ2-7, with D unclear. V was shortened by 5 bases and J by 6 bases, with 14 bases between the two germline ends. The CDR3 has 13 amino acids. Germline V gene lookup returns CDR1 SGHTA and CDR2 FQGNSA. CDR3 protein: CASSRGVQREQYF. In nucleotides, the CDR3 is TGTGCCAGCAGCCGCGGCGTCCAGCGCGAGCAGTACTTC.

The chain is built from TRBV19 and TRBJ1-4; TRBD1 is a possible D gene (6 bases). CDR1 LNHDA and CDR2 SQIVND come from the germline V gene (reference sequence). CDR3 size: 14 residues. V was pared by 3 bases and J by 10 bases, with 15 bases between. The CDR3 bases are TGTGCCAGTAGTATCCCCCCAAGGGGGAGAAAACTGTTTTTT. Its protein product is CASSIPPRGRKLFF.

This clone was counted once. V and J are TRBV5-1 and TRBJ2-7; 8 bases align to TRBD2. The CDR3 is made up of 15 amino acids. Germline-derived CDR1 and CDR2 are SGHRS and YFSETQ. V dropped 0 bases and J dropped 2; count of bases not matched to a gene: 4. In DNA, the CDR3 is TGCGCCAGCAGCTTGGGTACTAGCGGTACCTACGAGCAGTACTTC. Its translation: CASSLGTSGTYEQYF.

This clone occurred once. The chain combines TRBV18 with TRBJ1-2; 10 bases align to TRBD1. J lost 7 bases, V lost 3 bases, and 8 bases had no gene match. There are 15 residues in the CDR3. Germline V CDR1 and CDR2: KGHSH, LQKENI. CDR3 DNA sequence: TGTGCCAGCTCACCCTCGGACAGGGGGTTTGGTGGCTACACCTTC. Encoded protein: CASSPSDRGFGGYTF.

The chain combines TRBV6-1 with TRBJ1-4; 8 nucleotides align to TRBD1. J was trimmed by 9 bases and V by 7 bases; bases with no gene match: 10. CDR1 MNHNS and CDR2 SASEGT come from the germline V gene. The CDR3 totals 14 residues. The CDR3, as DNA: TGTGCCAGCACTTCGGACAGGGTACTTCAAAAACTGTTTTTT. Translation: CASTSDRVLQKLFF.

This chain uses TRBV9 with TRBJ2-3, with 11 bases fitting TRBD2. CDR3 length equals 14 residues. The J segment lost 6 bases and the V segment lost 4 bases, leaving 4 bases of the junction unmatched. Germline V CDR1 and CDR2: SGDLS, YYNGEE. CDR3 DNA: TGTGCCAGCAGCCCTAGCGGGGGGCGGGATACGCAGTATTTT. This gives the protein CASSPSGGRDTQYF.

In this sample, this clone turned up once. For the CDR3, the DNA is TGTGCCAGTAGGGGGACAGGTTATAACTATGGCTACACCTTC. Protein sequence: CASRGTGYNYGYTF. The gene calls are TRBV19 and TRBJ1-2; 8 positions agree with TRBD1. This CDR3 has 14 residues. The V segment lost 6 bases and the J segment 1 base; nucleotides outside the gene matches: 4. In germline, CDR1 is LNHDA, CDR2 SQIVND (reference sequence).

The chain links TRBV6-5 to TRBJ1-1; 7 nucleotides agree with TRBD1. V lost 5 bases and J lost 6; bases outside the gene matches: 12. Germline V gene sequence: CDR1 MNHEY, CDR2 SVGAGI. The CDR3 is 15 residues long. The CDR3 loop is CASSPSTGKASEAFF. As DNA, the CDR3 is TGTGCCAGCAGTCCCTCGACAGGGAAAGCGTCTGAAGCTTTCTTT.

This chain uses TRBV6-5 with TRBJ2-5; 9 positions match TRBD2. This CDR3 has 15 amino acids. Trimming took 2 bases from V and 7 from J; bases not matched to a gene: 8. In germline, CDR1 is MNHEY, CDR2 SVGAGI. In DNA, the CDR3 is TGTGCCAGCAGTTACGATAGCGGGGGTATGGGGACCCAGTACTTC. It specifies CASSYDSGGMGTQYF.

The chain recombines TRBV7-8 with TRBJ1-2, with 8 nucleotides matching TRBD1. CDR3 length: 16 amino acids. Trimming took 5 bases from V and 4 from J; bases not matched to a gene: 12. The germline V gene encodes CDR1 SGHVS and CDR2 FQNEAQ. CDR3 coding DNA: TGTGCCAGCAGCCTAGTAGCAGGAGGGACAGGCTATGGCTACACCTTC. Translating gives CASSLVAGGTGYGYTF. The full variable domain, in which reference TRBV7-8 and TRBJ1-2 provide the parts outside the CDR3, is GAGVSQSPRYKVAKRGQDVALRCDPISGHVSLFWYQQALGQGPEFLTYFQNEAQLDKSGLPSDRFFAERPEGSVSTLKIQRTQQEDSAVYLCASSLVAGGTGYGYTFGSGTRLTVV.

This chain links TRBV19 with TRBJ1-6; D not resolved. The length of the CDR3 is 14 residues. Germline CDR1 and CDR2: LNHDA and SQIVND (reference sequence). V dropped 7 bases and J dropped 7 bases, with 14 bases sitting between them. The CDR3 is CASTPRNGNSPLHF. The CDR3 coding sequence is TGTGCCAGTACCCCCAGAAATGGCAATTCACCCCTCCACTTT.

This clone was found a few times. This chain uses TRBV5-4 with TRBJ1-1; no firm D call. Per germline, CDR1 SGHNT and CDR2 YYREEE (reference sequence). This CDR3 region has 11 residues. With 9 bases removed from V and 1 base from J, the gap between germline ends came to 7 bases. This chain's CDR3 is CATTENTEAFF. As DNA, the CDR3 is TGTGCCACCACAGAGAACACTGAAGCTTTCTTT.

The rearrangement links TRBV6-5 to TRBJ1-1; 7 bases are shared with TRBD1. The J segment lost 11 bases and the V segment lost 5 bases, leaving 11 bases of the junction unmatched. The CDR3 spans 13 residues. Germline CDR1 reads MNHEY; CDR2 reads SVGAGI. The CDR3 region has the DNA TGTGCCAGCAGTCCACGACAGGGATACCGGGCTTTCTTT. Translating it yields CASSPRQGYRAFF.

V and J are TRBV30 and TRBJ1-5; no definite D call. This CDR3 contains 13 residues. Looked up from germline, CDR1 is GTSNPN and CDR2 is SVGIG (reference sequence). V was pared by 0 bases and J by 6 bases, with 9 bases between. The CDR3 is CAWSVSSGQPQHF. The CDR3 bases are TGTGCCTGGAGTGTATCCAGTGGTCAGCCCCAGCATTTT.

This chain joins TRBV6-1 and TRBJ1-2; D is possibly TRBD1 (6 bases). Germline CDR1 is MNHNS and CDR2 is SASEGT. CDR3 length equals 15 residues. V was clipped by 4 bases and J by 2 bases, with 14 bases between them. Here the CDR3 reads CASSVFRGPNYGYTF. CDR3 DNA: TGTGCCAGCAGTGTCTTCAGGGGCCCCAACTATGGCTACACCTTC.

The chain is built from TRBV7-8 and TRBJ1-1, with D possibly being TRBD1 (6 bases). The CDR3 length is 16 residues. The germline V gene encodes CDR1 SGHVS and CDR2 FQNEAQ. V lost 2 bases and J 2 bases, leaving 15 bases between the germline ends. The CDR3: CASSLPPGGLNTEAFF. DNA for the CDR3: TGTGCCAGCAGCTTACCCCCGGGGGGGCTTAACACTGAAGCTTTCTTT.

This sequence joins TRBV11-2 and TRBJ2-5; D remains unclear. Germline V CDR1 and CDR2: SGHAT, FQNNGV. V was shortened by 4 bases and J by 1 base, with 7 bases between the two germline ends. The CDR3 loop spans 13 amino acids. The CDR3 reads CASSWASQETQYF. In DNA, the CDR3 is TGTGCCAGCAGCTGGGCGTCCCAAGAGACCCAGTACTTC. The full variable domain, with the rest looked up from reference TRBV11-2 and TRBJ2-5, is EAGVAQSPRYKIIEKRQSVAFWCNPISGHATLYWYQQILGQGPKLLIQFQNNGVVDDSQLPKDRFSAERLKGVDSTLKIQPAKLEDSAVYLCASSWASQETQYFGPGTRLLVL.